This TCR beta chain was identified during a study of blood T cell repertoires in COVID-19 (dated by TCRdb to between 2020 and 2021). Background on the whole study: The collaborator samples originated in the United States, Italy and Spain and spanned the acute and convalescent phases of COVID-19. The prospective study material was composed of cDNA or gDNA derived from T cells, B-cell-depleted T cells, or PBMCs. Subjects who had been exposed to COVID-19, were actively infected with it, or had recovered from it provided the deeply sampled blood TCRbeta repertoires that made up the dataset. The repertoires were released in a freely available public database intended as a resource for research on the immune response to SARS-CoV-2. The samples were drawn from two sources: the first 160 participants of the ongoing ImmuneRACE study, and 1,254 subjects contributed by 6 global collaborators. A de-identified subject ID, COVID-19 status, age in years and sex were almost always included in the sample metadata. Where available, HLA class I and class II types were taken from metadata supplied by the sample provider and were not determined by assay-based typing.

In Seattle, one collaborating source enrolled patients while the infection was active and tracked those patients longitudinally over the course of disease. The collaborating institutions used their own protocols to collect whole blood in K2EDTA tubes. Collaborator samples were shipped for TCRbeta analysis as frozen whole blood, isolated PBMCs, or DNA extracted from either sample type. Based on the germline V gene, the CDR1 and CDR2 sequences are MNHNS and SASEGT. Taken from cysteine to phenylalanine, the CDR3 has 16 residues. Only the CDR3 DNA is retained, 48 bases long and in frame from the first base. Germline trimming: 2 bases from V, 7 bases from J; junction bases outside gene matches: 12. The immunoSEQ Assay, a bias-controlled multiplex PCR, was used to amplify TCRbeta CDR3 regions from genomic DNA. Processing in the source paper ran as follows. The number of nucleated cells in each sample was estimated by amplification of reference gene primers within the assay. To quantify the absolute abundance of each unique TCRbeta CDR3 rearrangement, sequence reads were collapsed and filtered. For each sample, productive Simpson clonality was calculated as the square root of Simpson's diversity index across productive rearrangements. In its TCRdb copy, this immuneACCESS table keeps in-frame sequences only and misses some clones. Where compared with another copy, unresolved V genes explain less than half of these, and the others have no known cause. From that table come the V and J calls and clone size; the DNA was used to work out D and trimming. The sample table contains about 150,000 clones; only one count was recorded for 80% to 90% of them. 6.5% to 9.5% of the sample belongs to the ten largest clones.

Here is what the overall study found, with its caveats: The amount of clinical and demographic metadata varied by source and participant and was provided uncurated.

A remark on this clone: The antigen it binds to is not known. Base quality data are lacking; no much larger clone is found one base away.

The specimen sequenced was peripheral blood. The sequence derives from a woman in her sixties or seventies with COVID-19, enrolled during active disease. This chain is built from TRBV6-1 and TRBJ1-2, with 8 central nucleotides matching TRBD1. The CDR3: CASSERQGATLSGYTF. In nucleotide form, the sequence is TGTGCCAGCAGTGAACGGCAGGGGGCCACCCTGAGTGGCTACACCTTC.